This TCR beta chain was found in a study of post-analysis software for immune sequencing data. Overall study results and limits: The five TRBV segments detected at higher frequency in patients than in controls included TRBV5-6, TRBV5-1 and TRBV20-1.

Prepared libraries of TCR beta cDNA carried unique molecular identifiers. TCRdb independently ran MiXCR on the PCR reads; one entry per CDR3 protein. The sample consists of hundreds of thousands of distinct CDR3 sequences, about 40% of them appearing once. CDR1 is KGHSH and CDR2 is LQKENI in the germline V gene. The CDR3 loop spans 15 amino acids. A remark on this clonotype: Its specificity is not known. Germline is not matched at one junction end, which may reflect a read error.

What was sequenced was blood. The chain recombines TRBV18 with TRBJ1-4, with a tentative D call TRBD1 (5 bases). The receptor was isolated from a girl between 5 and 17 years old with multiple sclerosis. The CDR3 region is CVSSYGTATNEKLFF. The CDR3 DNA follows: TGTGTCAGCTCTTACGGGACCGCAACTAATGAAAAACTGTTTTTT.